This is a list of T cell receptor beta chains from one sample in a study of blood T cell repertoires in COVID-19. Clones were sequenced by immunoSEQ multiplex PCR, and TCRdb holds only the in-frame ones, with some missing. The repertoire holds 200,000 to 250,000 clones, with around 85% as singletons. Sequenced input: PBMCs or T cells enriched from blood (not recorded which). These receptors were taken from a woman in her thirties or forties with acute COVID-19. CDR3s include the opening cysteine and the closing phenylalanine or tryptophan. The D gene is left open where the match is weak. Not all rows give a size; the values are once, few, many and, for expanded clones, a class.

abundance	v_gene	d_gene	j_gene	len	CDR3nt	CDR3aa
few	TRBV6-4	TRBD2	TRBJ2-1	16	TGTGCCAGCAGTGACTCGTCCAGCGGGAGTGGGCATGAGCAGTTCTTC	CASSDSSSGSGHEQFF
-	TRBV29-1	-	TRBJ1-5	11	-	CSVGTGTGNLF
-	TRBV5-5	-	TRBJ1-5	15	TGTGCCAGCAGCTTGTCCGACAGGAGCAATCAGCCCCAGCATTTT	CASSLSDRSNQPQHF
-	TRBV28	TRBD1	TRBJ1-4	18	TGTGCCAGCAGTAACGACGGACAGGGGAGGTATGCGGATGAAAAACTGTTTTTT	CASSNDGQGRYADEKLFF
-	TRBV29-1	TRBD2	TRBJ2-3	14	TGCAGCGTCATACTAGCGGGAGGTCTAGATACGCAGTATTTT	CSVILAGGLDTQYF
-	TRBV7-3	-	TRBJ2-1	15	TGTGCCAGCAGCTTAACTGTGAGGCCCTACAATGAGCAGTTCTTC	CASSLTVRPYNEQFF
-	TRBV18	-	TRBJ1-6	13	TGTGCCAGCTCGTCAGGGCGGCATTCACCCCTCCACTTT	CASSSGRHSPLHF
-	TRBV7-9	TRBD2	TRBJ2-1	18	TGTGCCAGCAGCTTAATGTCTGTAGCGGGGGGCCGCCCTCAGGAGCAGTTCTTC	CASSLMSVAGGRPQEQFF
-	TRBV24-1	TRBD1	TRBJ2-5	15	TGTGCCACCAGTGATATCGGGACAGACCAAGAGACCCAGTACTTC	CATSDIGTDQETQYF
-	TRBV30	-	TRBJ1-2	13	TGTGCCTGGAGTGTACTCTCCGGGTCTGGCTACACCTTC	CAWSVLSGSGYTF
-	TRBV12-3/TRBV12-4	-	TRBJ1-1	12	TGTGCCAGCAGGTCCGGGGAGCCTGAAGCTTTCTTT	CASRSGEPEAFF
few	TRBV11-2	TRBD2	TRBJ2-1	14	TGTGCCAGCAGCCGGGACTACCAAAACAATGAGCAGTTCTTC	CASSRDYQNNEQFF
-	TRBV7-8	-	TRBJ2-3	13	TGTGCCAGCAGCCCACTGACTACAGATACGCAGTATTTT	CASSPLTTDTQYF
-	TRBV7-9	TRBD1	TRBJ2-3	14	TGTGCCAGCAGCTGGGACAGGGTAGGAGATACGCAGTATTTT	CASSWDRVGDTQYF
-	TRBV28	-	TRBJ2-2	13	TGTGCCAGCAGCCCTAAGGCGGAATTCGAGCTGTTTTTT	CASSPKAEFELFF
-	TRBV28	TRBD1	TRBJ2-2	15	TGTGCCAGCAATCCACCGGACAGGGCGGGCGGGGAGCTGTTTTTT	CASNPPDRAGGELFF
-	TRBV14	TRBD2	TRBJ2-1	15	TGTGCCAGCAGATCGACTAGCGGGGGGTCAGATGAGCAGTTCTTC	CASRSTSGGSDEQFF
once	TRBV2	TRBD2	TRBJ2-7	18	TGTGCCAGCAGTGATGCCCCGGGACTAGCTAAGAGCTCCTACGAGCAGTACTTC	CASSDAPGLAKSSYEQYF
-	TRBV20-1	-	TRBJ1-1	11	TGCAGTGCTAGGAAAGGGGCTGAGGCTTTCTTT	CSARKGAEAFF
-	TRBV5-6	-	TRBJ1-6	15	TGTGCCAGCAGCCCAGGGCCGTCCAGAGTATCACCCCTCCACTTT	CASSPGPSRVSPLHF
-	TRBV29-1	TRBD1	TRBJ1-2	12	TGCAGCGTGGGGACAGGTGTGAATGGCTACACCTTC	CSVGTGVNGYTF
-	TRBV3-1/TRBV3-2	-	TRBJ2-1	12	TGTGCCAGCAGCCAGGTCGGCAATGAGCAGTTCTTC	CASSQVGNEQFF
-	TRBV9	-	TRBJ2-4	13	TGTGCCAGCAGCTCCCCCACGGGTGACATTCAGTACTTC	CASSSPTGDIQYF
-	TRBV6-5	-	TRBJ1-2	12	TGTGCCAGCAGCCACGGGGGGCGAGGCTACACCTTC	CASSHGGRGYTF
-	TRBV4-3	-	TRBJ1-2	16	TGCGCCAGCAGCCAAAGATACAGCAAAGCTAACTATGGCTACACCTTC	CASSQRYSKANYGYTF
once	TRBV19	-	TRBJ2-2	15	TGTGCCAGTAGTATTGTGGGCGGGGTCACCGGGGAGCTGTTTTTT	CASSIVGGVTGELFF
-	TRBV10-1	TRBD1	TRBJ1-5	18	TGCGCCAGCAGAATAAGGACAGGGAATAGTGAAAGCAATCAGCCCCAGCATTTT	CASRIRTGNSESNQPQHF
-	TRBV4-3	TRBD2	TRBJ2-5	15	TGCGCCAGCAGCCAAGAAACAGCGGGGAGAGAGACCCAGTACTTC	CASSQETAGRETQYF
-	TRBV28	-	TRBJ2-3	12	TGTGCCAGCAGTTTAGAGGGTAAAACGCAGTATTTT	CASSLEGKTQYF
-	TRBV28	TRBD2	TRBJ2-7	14	TGTGCCAGCAGTTTATGGGGGGAGGGAAACGAGCAGTACTTC	CASSLWGEGNEQYF
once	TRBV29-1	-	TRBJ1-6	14	TGCAGCGTTGGGTCTGGGCAGGATAATTCACCCCTCCACTTT	CSVGSGQDNSPLHF
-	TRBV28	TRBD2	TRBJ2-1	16	TGTGCCAGCAGCCCAGTCGATGGGCGGGGGAACAATGAGCAGTTCTTC	CASSPVDGRGNNEQFF
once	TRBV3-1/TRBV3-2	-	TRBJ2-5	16	TGTGCCAGCAGCCTCAGGGGGGCAGGGATGTTGGAGACCCAGTACTTC	CASSLRGAGMLETQYF
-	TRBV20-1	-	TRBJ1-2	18	TGCAGTGCTAGTAAGGGCAGGGTCCCACCAAGCATTAACTATGGCTACACCTTC	CSASKGRVPPSINYGYTF
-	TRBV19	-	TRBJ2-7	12	TGTGCCAGTCACTCACAGAACTACGAGCAGTACTTC	CASHSQNYEQYF
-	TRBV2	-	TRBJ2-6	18	TGTGCCAGCAGTGAATGGAGGGACAGCAACTCTGGGGCCAACGTCCTGACTTTC	CASSEWRDSNSGANVLTF
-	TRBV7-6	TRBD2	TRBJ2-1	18	TGTGCCAGCAGCCCCCCTCACGGACTAGCGGGATCCTACAATGAGCAGTTCTTC	CASSPPHGLAGSYNEQFF
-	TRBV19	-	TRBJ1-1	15	TGTGCCAGTAGTCCTTCGGCGATCAGGGAAACTGAAGCTTTCTTT	CASSPSAIRETEAFF
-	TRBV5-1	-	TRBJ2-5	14	TGCGCCAGCAGCTTCGAGACGGGCCAAGAGACCCAGTACTTC	CASSFETGQETQYF
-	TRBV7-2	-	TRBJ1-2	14	TGTGCCAGCAGCTTAAAAGGCGCAGGCTATGGCTACACCTTC	CASSLKGAGYGYTF
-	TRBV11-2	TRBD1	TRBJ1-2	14	TGTGCCAGCAGCATGTCCGGGACAGGGGTTGGCTACACCTTC	CASSMSGTGVGYTF
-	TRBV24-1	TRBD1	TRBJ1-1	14	TGTGCCACCAGCAAGACAGGGGAGAACACTGAAGCTTTCTTT	CATSKTGENTEAFF
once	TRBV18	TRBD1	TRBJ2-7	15	TGTGCCAGCTCACCACCGGGGCAGGGGGCCTACGAGCAGTACTTC	CASSPPGQGAYEQYF
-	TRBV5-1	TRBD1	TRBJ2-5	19	TGCGCCAGCAGCCCTTGGGACAGGGATTTTGTAAAGGCAAGAGAGGCCCAGTACTTC	CASSPWDRDFVKAREAQYF
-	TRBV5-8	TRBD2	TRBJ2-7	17	TGTGCCAGCAGCCAGACCGACTTAGCGGGGCTATTCTACGAGCAGTACTTC	CASSQTDLAGLFYEQYF
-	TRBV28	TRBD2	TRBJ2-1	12	TGTGCCAGCAGCAGACCCGGGACTAGTGGGCTCTTC	CASSRPGTSGLF
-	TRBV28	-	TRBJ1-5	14	TGTGCCAGCAGCCAGTTATCCCTCAATCAGCCCCAGCATTTT	CASSQLSLNQPQHF
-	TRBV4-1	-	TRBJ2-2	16	TGCGCCAGCAGCCAAAATGTTGACAGCTACACCGGGGAGCTGTTTTTT	CASSQNVDSYTGELFF
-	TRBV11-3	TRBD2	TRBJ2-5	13	TGTGCCAGCAGCTTAGGCGGGGGAGAGACCCAGTACTTC	CASSLGGGETQYF
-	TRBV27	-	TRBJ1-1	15	TGTGCCAGCAGTTTGGGTCCTGAGGGAGGCACTGAAGCTTTCTTT	CASSLGPEGGTEAFF
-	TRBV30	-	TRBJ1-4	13	TGTGCCTGGGGGCCATCGGCTAATGAAAAACTGTTTTTT	CAWGPSANEKLFF
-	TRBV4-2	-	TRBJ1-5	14	TGTGCCAGCAGCCACCGGACAGGCAATCAGCCCCAGCATTTT	CASSHRTGNQPQHF
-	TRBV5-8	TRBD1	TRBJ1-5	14	TGTGCCAGCAGCCTGACAGGGACGGAGCAGCCCCAGCATTTT	CASSLTGTEQPQHF
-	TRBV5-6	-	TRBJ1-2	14	TGTGCCAGCAGCTTGGCCGGCGGGTTTCAGGGCTACACCTTC	CASSLAGGFQGYTF
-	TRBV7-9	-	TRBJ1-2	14	TGTGCCAGCAGCTTAGGGCAGGTTCTCTATGGCTACACCTTC	CASSLGQVLYGYTF
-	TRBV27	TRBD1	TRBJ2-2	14	TGTGCCACCCAAGACAGGGTGAACACCGGGGAGCTGTTTTTT	CATQDRVNTGELFF